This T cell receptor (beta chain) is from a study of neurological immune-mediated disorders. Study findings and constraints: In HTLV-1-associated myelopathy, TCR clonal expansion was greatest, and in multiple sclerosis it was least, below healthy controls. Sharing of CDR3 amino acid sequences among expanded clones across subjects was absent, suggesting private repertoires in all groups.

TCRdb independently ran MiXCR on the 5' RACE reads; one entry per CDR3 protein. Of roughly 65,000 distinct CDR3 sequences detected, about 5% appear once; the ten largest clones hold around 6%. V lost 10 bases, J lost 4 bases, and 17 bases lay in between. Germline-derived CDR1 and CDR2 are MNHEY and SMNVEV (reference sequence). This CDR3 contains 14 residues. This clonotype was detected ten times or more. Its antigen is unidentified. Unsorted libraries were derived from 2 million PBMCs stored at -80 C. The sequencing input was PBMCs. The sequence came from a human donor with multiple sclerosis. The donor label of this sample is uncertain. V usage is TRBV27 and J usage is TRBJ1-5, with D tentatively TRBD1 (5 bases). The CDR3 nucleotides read TGTGCCAAAATGGTGTGGGGCCAAAATCAGCCCCAGCATTTT. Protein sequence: CAKMVWGQNQPQHF.